These 27 T cell receptor beta chains were all obtained from the same sample, sequenced in a study of T cell responses to AZD1222 COVID-19 vaccine (TCRdb year 2021). The receptor library was made with the immunoSEQ multiplex PCR assay. This immuneACCESS table, as held by TCRdb, lists in-frame sequences with V and J called but not all clones. Of the missing ones, under half trace to an unresolved V gene in checked studies; the others have no known cause. The sample contains about 170,000 clones, just over 90% of them found a single time. Around 3.8% of the sample is in the top ten clones. The time point label for this specimen denotes: baseline before first vaccination. Sequencing was performed on peripheral blood, taken on day 0 of AZD1222 vaccination. The receptors originated from an adult in good health.

As regards this clone: One end of the junction is discordant with germline, which a read error may explain. The V and J genes are TRBV18 and TRBJ1-1, with 9 bases lining up with TRBD1. Germline V gene lookup returns CDR1 KGHSH and CDR2 LQKENI. The CDR3 has 17 residues. This CDR3 reads CASSPREAGTGYTEAFF. For the CDR3, the DNA is TGTGCCAGCTCCCCACGGGAGGCCGGGACAGGGTACACTGAAGCTTTCTTT.

This chain links TRBV19 with TRBJ1-4; D not resolved. Trimming took 7 bases from V and 9 from J, leaving 21 bases between them. CDR1 LNHDA and CDR2 SQIVND come from the germline V gene (reference sequence). The length of the CDR3 is 15 residues. DNA for the CDR3: TGTGCCAGTATGCCATCCGGGATACGACTGAAAAAACTGTTTTTT. Translating gives CASMPSGIRLKKLFF.

The chain links TRBV6-5 to TRBJ1-2, with 9 bases lining up with TRBD1. In germline, CDR1 is MNHEY, CDR2 SVGAGI. The CDR3 covers 14 residues. The J segment lost 7 bases and the V segment lost 6 bases, leaving 9 bases of the junction unmatched. CDR3 nucleotides: TGTGCCAGCAGCGGGACAGGGCGTATCAGTGGCTACACCTTC. It encodes CASSGTGRISGYTF.

The rearrangement links TRBV1 to TRBJ1-5; the listed D gene, TRBD1, was not tested against the DNA. TRBV1 is an annotated pseudogene. The length of the CDR3 is 16 residues. This CDR3 reads CTSSQNHQYGNQPQHF. As DNA, the CDR3 is TGCACCAGCAGCCAAAATCACCAGTACGGCAATCAGCCCCAGCATTTT.

The chain recombines TRBV7-8 with TRBJ1-6; 9 bases align to TRBD1. The CDR3 runs 15 residues. Germline V gives CDR1 SGHVS, CDR2 FQNEAQ. Trimming took 10 bases from V and 3 from J; bases not matched to a gene: 7. CDR3 amino acids: CATQQGADYNSPLHF. CDR3 coding DNA: TGTGCCACACAACAGGGGGCAGACTATAATTCACCCCTCCACTTT.

The genes are TRBV28 and TRBJ2-7, with TRBD2 matching over 15 bases. Germline V lookup: CDR1 MDHEN, CDR2 SYDVKM. This CDR3 is 15 amino acids long. V lost 6 bases and J lost 12; bases outside the gene matches: 12. The DNA of the CDR3 is TGTGCCAGCAGACCCAGGACTAGCGGGAGGGCCCAGGCGTACTTC. As protein: CASRPRTSGRAQAYF.

Comment on this clone: Sequence at one end of the junction differs from germline and may be a read error. The rearrangement joins TRBV7-7 to TRBJ2-3; a possible D gene is TRBD1 (5 bases). The CDR3 runs to 14 residues. The germline CDR1 and CDR2 sequences are SSHAT and FNYEAQ (reference sequence). CDR3 sequence (DNA): TGTGCCAGTAGCTTGGACACCTACACAGATACGCAGTATTTT. This gives the protein CASSLDTYTDTQYF.

The CDR3 region has the DNA TGCGCCAGCAGCCAAGTATCGTCTGGCCAGGGCTACGAGCAGTACTTC. Its translation: CASSQVSSGQGYEQYF. V is TRBV4-1 and J is TRBJ2-7; D is perhaps TRBD1 (5 bases). The V and J ends lost 1 base and 3 bases respectively, with 16 bases between them. Germline V gene sequence: CDR1 MGHRA, CDR2 YSYEKL. The CDR3 is 16 amino acids.

The chain links TRBV9 to TRBJ1-1, with D perhaps TRBD1 (6 bases). CDR3 length: 15 residues. Germline V gene lookup returns CDR1 SGDLS and CDR2 YYNGEE. V was trimmed by 0 bases and J by 0 bases, leaving 9 bases between them. CDR3 protein: CASSVADSLNTEAFF. DNA for the CDR3: TGTGCCAGCAGCGTAGCGGACAGCCTGAACACTGAAGCTTTCTTT. The whole variable domain, filled in from reference TRBV9 and TRBJ1-1, reads DSGVTQTPKHLITATGQRVTLRCSPRSGDLSVYWYQQSLDQGLQFLIQYYNGEERAKGNILERFSAQQFPDLHSELNLSSLELGDSALYFCASSVADSLNTEAFFGQGTRLTVV.

The chain is built from TRBV5-1 and TRBJ1-2; the match to TRBD1 covers 9 bases. The V and J ends lost 3 bases and 8 bases, in that order; junction bases with no gene match: 8. This CDR3 region has 14 residues. Germline CDR1 reads SGHRS; CDR2 reads YFSETQ. Written as DNA, the CDR3 is TGCGCCAGCAGCTCAATACAGGGGGCTGACGGCTACACCTTC. It codes for CASSSIQGADGYTF.

This clone was seen repeatedly, ten times or more. The rearrangement joins TRBV29-1 to TRBJ1-2, with no clear D. V lost 6 bases to trimming and J lost 6 bases, with 17 bases between them. This CDR3 comprises 13 residues. Germline CDR1 is SQVTM and CDR2 is ANQGSEA. For the CDR3, the DNA is TGCAGCGTACCCGTGCGGGCGGAACATGGCTACACCTTC. This codes for CSVPVRAEHGYTF.

This chain links TRBV7-9 with TRBJ1-1; D not resolved. Trimming pared 0 bases from V and 2 bases from J, leaving 13 bases between. Looked up from germline, CDR1 is SEHNR and CDR2 is FQNEAQ (reference sequence). The CDR3 spans 16 residues. The CDR3 DNA reads as TGTGCCAGCAGCTTAGCAGGGATGAGTGGAAACACTGAAGCTTTCTTT. Residues: CASSLAGMSGNTEAFF.

This chain uses TRBV6-5 with TRBJ1-4; 7 bases match TRBD1. CDR1 is MNHEY and CDR2 is SVGAGI in the germline V gene. The CDR3 is 15 residues long. Trimming cost V 1 base and J 8 bases; bases outside gene matches: 7. This CDR3 is CASSYLGDSREKLFF. Here the CDR3 DNA reads TGTGCCAGCAGTTACTTGGGGGACAGCCGGGAAAAACTGTTTTTT.

This rearrangement joins TRBV18 to TRBJ1-1, with 7 bases lining up with TRBD1. The V and J ends lost 5 bases and 8 bases, in that order; junction bases with no gene match: 8. The CDR3 spans 13 residues. The V gene's germline CDR1 is KGHSH and CDR2 LQKENI. The CDR3 sequence: CASSATRGPEAFF. CDR3 nucleotides: TGTGCCAGCTCAGCCACTAGGGGGCCGGAAGCTTTCTTT. The entire variable domain, with the rest obtained from reference TRBV18 and TRBJ1-1, is as follows: NAGVMQNPRHLVRRRGQEARLRCSPMKGHSHVYWYRQLPEEGLKFMVYLQKENIIDESGMPKERFSAEFPKEGPSILRIQQVVRGDSAAYFCASSATRGPEAFFGQGTRLTVV.

The V gene is TRBV2, the J gene TRBJ2-5; 7 bases agree with TRBD1. The CDR3 is made up of 14 amino acids. V was pared by 8 bases and J by 5 bases, with 11 bases of the junction left unmatched. Germline-derived CDR1 and CDR2 are SNHLY and FYNNEI. This CDR3 reads CASAMGTERETQYF. In DNA, the CDR3 is TGTGCCAGCGCAATGGGGACAGAGAGGGAGACCCAGTACTTC.

This rearrangement joins TRBV7-2 to TRBJ2-7; perhaps TRBD2 as D (6 bases). The CDR3 spans 16 residues. Germline CDR1 is SGHTA and CDR2 is FQGNSA. V lost 5 bases and J 2 bases, leaving 19 bases between the germline ends. In DNA, the CDR3 is TGTGCCAGCAGCCGGGTTGGGGGGAGGCAGACCTACGAGCAGTACTTC. Its protein product is CASSRVGGRQTYEQYF.

V gene TRBV6-5 combines with J gene TRBJ2-3, with TRBD2 matching 11 bases. The germline CDR1 and CDR2 sequences are MNHEY and SVGAGI. The CDR3 spans 15 residues. Trimming took 6 bases from V and 4 from J; bases not matched to a gene: 6. The CDR3 DNA reads TGTGCCAGCAGCGAGTTAGCGGGAGGGGCAGATACGCAGTATTTT. Amino acids: CASSELAGGADTQYF.

The chain recombines TRBV7-7 with TRBJ2-3; D gene ambiguous. The CDR3 has 13 residues. V was pared by 5 bases and J by 0 bases, with 6 bases between. CDR1 is SSHAT and CDR2 is FNYEAQ in the germline V gene (reference sequence). CDR3 sequence: CASSRDSTDTQYF. The CDR3 coding sequence is TGTGCCAGCAGCCGTGACAGCACAGATACGCAGTATTTT.

V and J are TRBV4-1 and TRBJ1-1; D gene uncertain. Between the trimmed V and J ends, which lost 4 bases and 9 bases, there was a span of 21 bases. The CDR3 length is 15 residues. Germline CDR1 and CDR2: MGHRA and YSYEKL. The CDR3 spells CASSPLIPQDPKAFF. The CDR3 bases are TGCGCCAGCAGCCCGCTCATCCCCCAGGACCCAAAAGCTTTCTTT.

The chain combines TRBV2 with TRBJ2-2; the D gene is possibly TRBD1 (5 bases). The V gene's germline CDR1 is SNHLY and CDR2 FYNNEI. The CDR3 is 17 residues long. The germline V and J ends were trimmed by 2 bases and 4 bases, with 17 bases remaining between them. This CDR3 is CASSEFSGALPTGELFF. CDR3 bases: TGTGCCAGCAGTGAATTCTCTGGGGCCCTCCCCACCGGGGAGCTGTTTTTT.

J is TRBJ2-1 and V is TRBV5-4; 10 nucleotides line up with TRBD2. This CDR3 is 17 amino acids long. The V gene's germline CDR1 is SGHNT and CDR2 YYREEE (reference sequence). V gave up 4 bases and J gave up 5 bases; unmatched junction bases: 12. The CDR3 region has the DNA TGTGCCAGCAGCATGAGGCCTAGCGGGAGTGGGAACAATGAGCAGTTCTTC. Encoded protein: CASSMRPSGSGNNEQFF.

This clone was counted between two and nine times. V usage is TRBV18 and J usage is TRBJ1-5; 7 bases agree with TRBD1. Per the germline V gene, CDR1 is KGHSH and CDR2 is LQKENI. J lost 6 bases, V lost 6 bases, and 8 bases had no gene match. The CDR3 is made up of 14 amino acids. The CDR3 region is CASSPDRDGQPQHF. CDR3 sequence (DNA): TGTGCCAGCTCTCCCGACAGGGATGGTCAGCCCCAGCATTTT.

The chain links TRBV30 to TRBJ2-7; no definite D call. CDR1 is GTSNPN and CDR2 is SVGIG in the germline V gene (reference sequence). V was trimmed by 2 bases and J by 7 bases, leaving 12 bases between them. The CDR3 has 12 residues. This CDR3 is CAWSPPLGEQYF. DNA of the CDR3: TGTGCCTGGAGTCCCCCATTAGGTGAGCAGTACTTC.

The chain couples TRBV10-3 to TRBJ1-2, with D unresolved. From germline, CDR1 is ENHRY and CDR2 SYGVKD. This CDR3 comprises 13 residues. With 4 bases removed from V and 0 bases from J, the gap between germline ends came to 6 bases. CDR3 DNA sequence: TGTGCCATCAGTGCGCCAGCTAACTATGGCTACACCTTC. Translation gives CAISAPANYGYTF.

The chain uses TRBV3-1 (or the pseudogene TRBV3-2) and TRBJ1-2; no definite D call. Trimming cost V 0 bases and J 8 bases, with 13 bases left between them. The CDR3 sequence is 14 residues long. CDR1 and CDR2 from the germline V gene are LGHDT and YNNKEL (reference sequence). In nucleotides, the CDR3 is TGTGCCAGCAGCCAAGATCCAGCCCAATCCGGCTACACCTTC. Its protein is CASSQDPAQSGYTF.

V usage is TRBV19 and J usage is TRBJ2-6, with D uncertain. The CDR3 contains 16 residues. The V end lost 7 bases, the J end lost 3 bases, and 16 bases lay between the germline ends. Germline V gene lookup returns CDR1 LNHDA and CDR2 SQIVND (reference sequence). The CDR3 DNA reads TGTGCCAGTAACTATCTAGGGTTGGGTGGGGCCAACGTCCTGACTTTC. This codes for CASNYLGLGGANVLTF.

The chain carries TRBV5-1 and TRBJ2-2; 8 nucleotides line up with TRBD2. The CDR3 sequence is 17 residues long. Germline trimming cut 4 bases from V and 4 bases from J; bases unmatched to any gene: 12. Germline lookup yields CDR1 SGHRS and CDR2 YFSETQ. The CDR3 loop reads CASSPRPGLGPTGELFF. The CDR3, as DNA: TGCGCCAGCAGCCCCCGGCCGGGACTAGGGCCCACCGGGGAGCTGTTTTTT.